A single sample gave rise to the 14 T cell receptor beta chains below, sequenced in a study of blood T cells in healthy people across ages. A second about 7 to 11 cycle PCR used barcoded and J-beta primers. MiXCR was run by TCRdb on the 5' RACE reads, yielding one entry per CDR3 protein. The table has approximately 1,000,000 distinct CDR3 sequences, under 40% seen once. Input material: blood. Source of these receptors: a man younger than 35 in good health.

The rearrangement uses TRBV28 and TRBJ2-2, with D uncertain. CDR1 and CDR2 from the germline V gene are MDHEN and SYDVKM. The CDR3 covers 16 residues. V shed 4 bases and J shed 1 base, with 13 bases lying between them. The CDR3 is CASSSPTDGNTGELFF. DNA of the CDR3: TGTGCCAGCAGTTCACCTACGGACGGGAACACCGGGGAGCTGTTTTTT.

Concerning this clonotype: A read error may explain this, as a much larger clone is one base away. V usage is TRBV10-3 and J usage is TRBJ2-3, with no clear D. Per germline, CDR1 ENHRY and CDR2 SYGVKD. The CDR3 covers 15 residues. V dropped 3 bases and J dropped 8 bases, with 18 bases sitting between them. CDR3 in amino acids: CAISDGSTGPGTQYF. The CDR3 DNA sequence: TGTGCCATCAGTGATGGGTCTACGGGCCCAGGTACGCAGTATTTT.

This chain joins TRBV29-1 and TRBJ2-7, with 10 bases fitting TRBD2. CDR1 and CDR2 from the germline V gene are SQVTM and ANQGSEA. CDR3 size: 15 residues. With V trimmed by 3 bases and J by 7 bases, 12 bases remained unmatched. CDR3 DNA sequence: TGCAGCGTTGATGCACTAGCGGGGCGTCTGAGTGAGCAGTACTTC. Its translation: CSVDALAGRLSEQYF.

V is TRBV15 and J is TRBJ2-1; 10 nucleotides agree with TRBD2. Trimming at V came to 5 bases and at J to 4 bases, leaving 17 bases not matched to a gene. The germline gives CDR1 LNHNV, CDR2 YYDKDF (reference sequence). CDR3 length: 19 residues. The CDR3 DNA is TGTGCCACCAGCCCCCGCGGGCTTTCTAGCGGGAGTGAGTACAATGAGCAGTTCTTC. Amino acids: CATSPRGLSSGSEYNEQFF.

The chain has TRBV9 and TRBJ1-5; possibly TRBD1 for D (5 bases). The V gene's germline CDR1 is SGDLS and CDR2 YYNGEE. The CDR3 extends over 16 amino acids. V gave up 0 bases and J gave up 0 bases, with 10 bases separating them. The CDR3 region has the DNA TGTGCCAGCAGCGTAGGTACGGGGGTTAGCAATCAGCCCCAGCATTTT. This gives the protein CASSVGTGVSNQPQHF.

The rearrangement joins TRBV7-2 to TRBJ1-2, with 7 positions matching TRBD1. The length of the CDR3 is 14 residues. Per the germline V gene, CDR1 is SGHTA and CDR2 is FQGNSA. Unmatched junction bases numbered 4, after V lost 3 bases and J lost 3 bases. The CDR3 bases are TGTGCCAGCAGCTTCCCTGACAGGGACTATGGCTACACCTTC. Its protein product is CASSFPDRDYGYTF.

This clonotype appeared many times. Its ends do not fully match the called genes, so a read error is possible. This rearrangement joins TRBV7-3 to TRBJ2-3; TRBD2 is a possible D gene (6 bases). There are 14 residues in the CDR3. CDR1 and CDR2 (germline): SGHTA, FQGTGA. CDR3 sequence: CASSLGLHTDTQYF. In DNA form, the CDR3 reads TGCGCCAGCAGCTTGGGACTCCACACAGATACGCAGTATTTT.

The chain's CDR3 is CASATGALNTGELFF. The CDR3 nucleotides are TGTGCCAGCGCTACAGGGGCCCTGAACACCGGGGAGCTGTTTTTT. The rearrangement links TRBV7-9 to TRBJ2-2, with 7 bases that match TRBD1. The V segment lost 8 bases and the J segment 1 base; nucleotides outside the gene matches: 7. From germline, CDR1 is SEHNR and CDR2 FQNEAQ (reference sequence). The CDR3 spans 15 residues.

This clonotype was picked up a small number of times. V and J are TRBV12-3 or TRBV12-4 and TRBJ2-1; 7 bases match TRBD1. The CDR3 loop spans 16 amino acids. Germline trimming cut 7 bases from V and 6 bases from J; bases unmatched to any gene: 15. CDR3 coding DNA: TGTGCCAGCACCTGGTCGGGACAGATGACAAGCAATGAGCAGTTCTTC. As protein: CASTWSGQMTSNEQFF.

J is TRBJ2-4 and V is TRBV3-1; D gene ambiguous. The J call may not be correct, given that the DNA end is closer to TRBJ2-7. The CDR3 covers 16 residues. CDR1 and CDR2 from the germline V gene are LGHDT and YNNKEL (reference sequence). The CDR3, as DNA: TGTGCCAGCAGCCAAGAGTTGGTACTTCAAAGCTACGAGCAGTACTTC. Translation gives CASSQELVLQSYEQYF.

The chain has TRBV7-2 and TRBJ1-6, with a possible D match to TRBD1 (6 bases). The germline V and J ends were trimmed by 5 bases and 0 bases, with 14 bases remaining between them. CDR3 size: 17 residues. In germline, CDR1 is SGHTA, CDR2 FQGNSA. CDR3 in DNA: TGTGCCAGCAGCCGACAGGCCCTAAGCTCCTATAATTCACCCCTCCACTTT. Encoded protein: CASSRQALSSYNSPLHF. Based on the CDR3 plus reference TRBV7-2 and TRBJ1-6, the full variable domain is GAGVSQSPSNKVTEKGKDVELRCDPISGHTALYWYRQSLGQGLEFLIYFQGNSAPDKSGLPSDRFSAERTGGSVSTLTIQRTQQEDSAVYLCASSRQALSSYNSPLHFGNGTRLTVT.

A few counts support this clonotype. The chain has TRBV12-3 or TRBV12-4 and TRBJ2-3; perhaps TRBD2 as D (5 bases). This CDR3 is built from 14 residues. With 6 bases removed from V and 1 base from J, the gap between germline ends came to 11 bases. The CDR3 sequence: CASRFTGGTDTQYF. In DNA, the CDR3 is TGTGCCAGCAGGTTCACCGGGGGCACAGATACGCAGTATTTT.

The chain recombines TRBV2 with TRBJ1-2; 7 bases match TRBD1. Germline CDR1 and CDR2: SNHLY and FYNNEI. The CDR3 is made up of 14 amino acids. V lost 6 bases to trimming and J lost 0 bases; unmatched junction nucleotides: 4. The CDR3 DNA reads TGTGCCAGCAGAGACAGGGTCTCTAACTATGGCTACACCTTC. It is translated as CASRDRVSNYGYTF.

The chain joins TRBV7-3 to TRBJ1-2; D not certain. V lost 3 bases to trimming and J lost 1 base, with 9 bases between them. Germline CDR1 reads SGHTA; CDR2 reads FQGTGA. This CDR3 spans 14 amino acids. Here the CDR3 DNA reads TGTGCCAGCAGCTTTGGTGGACTTAACTATGGCTACACCTTC. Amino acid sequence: CASSFGGLNYGYTF. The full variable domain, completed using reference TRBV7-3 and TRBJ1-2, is GAGVSQTPSNKVTEKGKYVELRCDPISGHTALYWYRQSLGQGPEFLIYFQGTGAADDSGLPNDRFFAVRPEGSVSTLKIQRTERGDSAVYLCASSFGGLNYGYTFGSGTRLTVV.